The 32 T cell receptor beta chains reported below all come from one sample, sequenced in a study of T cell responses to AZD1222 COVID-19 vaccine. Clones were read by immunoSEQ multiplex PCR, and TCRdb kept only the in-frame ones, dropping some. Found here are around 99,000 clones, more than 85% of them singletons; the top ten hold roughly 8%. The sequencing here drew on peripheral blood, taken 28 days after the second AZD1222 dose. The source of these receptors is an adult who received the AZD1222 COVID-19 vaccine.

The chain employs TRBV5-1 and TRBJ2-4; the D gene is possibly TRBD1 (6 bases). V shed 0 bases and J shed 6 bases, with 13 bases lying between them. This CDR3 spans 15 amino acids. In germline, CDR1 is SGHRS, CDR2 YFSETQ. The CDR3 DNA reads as TGCGCCAGCAGCTTGGGCCCCGTGGGGGCAAACATTCAGTACTTC. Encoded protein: CASSLGPVGANIQYF.

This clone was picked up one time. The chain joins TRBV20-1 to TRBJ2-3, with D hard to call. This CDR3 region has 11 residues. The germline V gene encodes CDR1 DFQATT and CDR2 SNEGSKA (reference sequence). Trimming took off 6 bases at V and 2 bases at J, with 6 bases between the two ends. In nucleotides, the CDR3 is TGCAGTGCAACAGCCACAGATACGCAGTATTTT. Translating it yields CSATATDTQYF.

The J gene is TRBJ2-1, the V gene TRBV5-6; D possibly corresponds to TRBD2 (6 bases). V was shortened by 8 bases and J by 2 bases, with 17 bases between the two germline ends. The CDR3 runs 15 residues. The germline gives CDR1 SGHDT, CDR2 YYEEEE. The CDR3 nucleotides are TGTGCCAGTAAGCTGGAGGGGCAACCCTACAATGAGCAGTTCTTC. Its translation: CASKLEGQPYNEQFF.

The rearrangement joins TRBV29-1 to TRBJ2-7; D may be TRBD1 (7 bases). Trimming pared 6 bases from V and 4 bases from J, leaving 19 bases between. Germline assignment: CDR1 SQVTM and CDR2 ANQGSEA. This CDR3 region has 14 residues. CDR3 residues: CSVPEEGATYEQYF. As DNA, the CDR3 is TGCAGCGTCCCAGAGGAGGGGGCGACTTACGAGCAGTACTTC.

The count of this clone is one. The CDR3 nucleotides read TGTGCCAGCAGAACACCACAGGGTATGAACACTGAAGCTTTCTTT. Protein: CASRTPQGMNTEAFF. The rearrangement links TRBV28 to TRBJ1-1; a possible D gene is TRBD1 (6 bases). CDR3 length: 15 residues. Germline assignment: CDR1 MDHEN and CDR2 SYDVKM. With 6 bases removed from V and 0 bases from J, the gap between germline ends came to 14 bases. Full variable domain (outside the CDR3, taken from reference TRBV28 and TRBJ1-1): DVKVTQSSRYLVKRTGEKVFLECVQDMDHENMFWYRQDPGLGLRLIYFSYDVKMKEKGDIPEGYSVSREKKERFSLILESASTNQTSMYLCASRTPQGMNTEAFFGQGTRLTVV.

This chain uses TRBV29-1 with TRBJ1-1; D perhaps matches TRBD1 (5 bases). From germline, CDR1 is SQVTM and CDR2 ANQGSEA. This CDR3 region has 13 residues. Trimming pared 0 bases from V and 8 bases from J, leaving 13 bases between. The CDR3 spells CSVEDLREEEAFF. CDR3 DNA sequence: TGCAGCGTTGAAGATCTCAGGGAGGAAGAAGCTTTCTTT.

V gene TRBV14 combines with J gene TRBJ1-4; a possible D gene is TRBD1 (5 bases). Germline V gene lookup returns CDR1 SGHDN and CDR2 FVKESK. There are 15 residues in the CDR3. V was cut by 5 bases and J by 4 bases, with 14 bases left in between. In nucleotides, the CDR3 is TGTGCCAGCAGCAGCAGGGTTAGGGGTAATGAAAAACTGTTTTTT. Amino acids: CASSSRVRGNEKLFF.

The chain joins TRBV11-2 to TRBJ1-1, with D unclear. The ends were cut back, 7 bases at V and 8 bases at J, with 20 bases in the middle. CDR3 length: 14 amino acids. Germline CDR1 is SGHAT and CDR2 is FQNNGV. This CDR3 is CASTAHQANSEAFF. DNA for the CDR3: TGTGCCAGCACCGCCCATCAGGCGAACTCAGAAGCTTTCTTT.

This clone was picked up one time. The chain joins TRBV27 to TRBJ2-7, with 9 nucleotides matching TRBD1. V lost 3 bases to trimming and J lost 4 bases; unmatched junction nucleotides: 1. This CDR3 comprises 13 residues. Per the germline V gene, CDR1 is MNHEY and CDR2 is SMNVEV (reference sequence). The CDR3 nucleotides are TGTGCCAGCAGTTTGGACAGGGGATACGAGCAGTACTTC. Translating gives CASSLDRGYEQYF.

The CDR3 here is CASSESGRGELFF. The CDR3 bases are TGCGCCAGCAGTGAGTCCGGTCGCGGGGAGCTGTTTTTT. This chain joins TRBV10-1 and TRBJ2-2, with D uncertain. Germline V gene lookup returns CDR1 WNHNN and CDR2 SYGVQD (reference sequence). The CDR3 sequence is 13 residues long. V was pared by 0 bases and J by 7 bases, with 6 bases between.

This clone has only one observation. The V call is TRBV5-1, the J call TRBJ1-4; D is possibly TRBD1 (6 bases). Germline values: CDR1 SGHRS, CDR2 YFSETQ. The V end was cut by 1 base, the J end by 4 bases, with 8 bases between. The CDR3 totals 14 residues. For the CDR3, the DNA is TGCGCCAGCAGCTTGAGGACAGATAATGAAAAACTGTTTTTT. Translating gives CASSLRTDNEKLFF.

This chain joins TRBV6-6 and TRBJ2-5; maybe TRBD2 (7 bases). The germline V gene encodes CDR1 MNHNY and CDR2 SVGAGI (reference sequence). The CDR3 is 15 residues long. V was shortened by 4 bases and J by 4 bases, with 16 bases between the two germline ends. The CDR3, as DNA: TGTGCCAGCAGTTCCCCTAGGGGGGGCGCAGAGACCCAGTACTTC. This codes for CASSSPRGGAETQYF.

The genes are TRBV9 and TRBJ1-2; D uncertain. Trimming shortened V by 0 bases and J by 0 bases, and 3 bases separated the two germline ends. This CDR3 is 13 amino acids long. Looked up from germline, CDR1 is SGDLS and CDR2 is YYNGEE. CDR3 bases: TGTGCCAGCAGCGTAGTCGCTAACTATGGCTACACCTTC. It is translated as CASSVVANYGYTF. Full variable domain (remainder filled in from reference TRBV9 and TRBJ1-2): DSGVTQTPKHLITATGQRVTLRCSPRSGDLSVYWYQQSLDQGLQFLIQYYNGEERAKGNILERFSAQQFPDLHSELNLSSLELGDSALYFCASSVVANYGYTFGSGTRLTVV.

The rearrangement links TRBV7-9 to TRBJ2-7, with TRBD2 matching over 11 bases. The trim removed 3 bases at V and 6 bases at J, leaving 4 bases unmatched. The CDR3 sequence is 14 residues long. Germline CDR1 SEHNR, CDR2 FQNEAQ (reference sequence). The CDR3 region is CASSFSGRAGEQYF. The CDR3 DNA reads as TGTGCCAGCAGCTTTAGCGGGAGGGCGGGCGAGCAGTACTTC.

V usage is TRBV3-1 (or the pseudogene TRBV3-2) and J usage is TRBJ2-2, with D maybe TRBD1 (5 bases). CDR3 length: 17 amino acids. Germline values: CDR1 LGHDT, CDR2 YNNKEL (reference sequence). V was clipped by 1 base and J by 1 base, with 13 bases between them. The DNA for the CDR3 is TGTGCCAGCAGCCAAGTGGGGCGTCAGGTGAACACCGGGGAGCTGTTTTTT. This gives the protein CASSQVGRQVNTGELFF.

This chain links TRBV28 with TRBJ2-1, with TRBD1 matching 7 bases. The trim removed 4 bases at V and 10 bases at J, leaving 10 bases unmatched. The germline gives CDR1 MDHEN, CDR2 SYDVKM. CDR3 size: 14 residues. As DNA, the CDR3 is TGTGCCAGCAGTTCCGCCCAGGGGGACCGGGAGCAGTTCTTC. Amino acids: CASSSAQGDREQFF.

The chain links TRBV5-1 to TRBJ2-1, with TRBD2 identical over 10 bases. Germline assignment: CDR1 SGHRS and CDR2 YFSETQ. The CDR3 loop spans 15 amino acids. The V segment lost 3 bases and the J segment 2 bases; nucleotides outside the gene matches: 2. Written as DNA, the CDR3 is TGCGCCAGCAGCTCTAGCGGGAGCCCCTACAATGAGCAGTTCTTC. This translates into CASSSSGSPYNEQFF.

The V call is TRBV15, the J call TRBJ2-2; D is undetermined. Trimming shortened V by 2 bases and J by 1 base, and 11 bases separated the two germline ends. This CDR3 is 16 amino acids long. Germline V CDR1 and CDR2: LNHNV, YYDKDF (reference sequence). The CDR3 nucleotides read TGTGCCACCAGCAGAACCCGTTACAAGAACACCGGGGAGCTGTTTTTT. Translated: CATSRTRYKNTGELFF.

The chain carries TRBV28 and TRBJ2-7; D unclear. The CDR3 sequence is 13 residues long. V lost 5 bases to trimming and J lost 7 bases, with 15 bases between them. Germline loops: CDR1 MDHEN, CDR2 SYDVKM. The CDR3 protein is CASSITVPGEQYF. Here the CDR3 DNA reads TGTGCCAGCAGTATTACAGTCCCCGGGGAGCAGTACTTC.

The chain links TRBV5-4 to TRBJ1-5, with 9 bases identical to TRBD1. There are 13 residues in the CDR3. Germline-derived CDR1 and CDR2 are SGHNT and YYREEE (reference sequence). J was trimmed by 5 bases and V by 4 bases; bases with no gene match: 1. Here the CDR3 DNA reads TGTGCCAGCAGCCGGGACAGGGATCAGCCCCAGCATTTT. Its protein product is CASSRDRDQPQHF.

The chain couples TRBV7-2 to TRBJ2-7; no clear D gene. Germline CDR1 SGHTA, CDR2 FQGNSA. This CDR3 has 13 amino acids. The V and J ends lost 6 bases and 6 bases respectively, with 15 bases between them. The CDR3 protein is CASSGQVKGEQYF. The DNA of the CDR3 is TGTGCCAGCAGTGGCCAGGTGAAGGGCGAGCAGTACTTC.

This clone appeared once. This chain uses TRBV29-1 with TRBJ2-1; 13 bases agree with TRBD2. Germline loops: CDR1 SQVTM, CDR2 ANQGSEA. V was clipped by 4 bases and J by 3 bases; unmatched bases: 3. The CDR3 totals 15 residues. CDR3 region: CSVGTSGSSYNEQFF. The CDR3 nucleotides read TGCAGCGTTGGGACTAGCGGGAGCAGCTACAATGAGCAGTTCTTC.

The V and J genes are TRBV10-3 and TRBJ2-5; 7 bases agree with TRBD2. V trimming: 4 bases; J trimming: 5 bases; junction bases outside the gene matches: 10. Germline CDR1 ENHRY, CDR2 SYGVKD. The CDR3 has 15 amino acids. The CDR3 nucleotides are TGTGCCATCAGTGGAGAGGGAGGGGAGATGGAGACCCAGTACTTC. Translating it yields CAISGEGGEMETQYF.

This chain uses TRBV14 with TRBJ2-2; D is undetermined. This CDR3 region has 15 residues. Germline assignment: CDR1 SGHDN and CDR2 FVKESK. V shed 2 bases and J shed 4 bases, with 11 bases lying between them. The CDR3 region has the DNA TGTGCCAGCAGCCAATTCGGGTTAAGCACCGGGGAGCTGTTTTTT. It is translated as CASSQFGLSTGELFF.

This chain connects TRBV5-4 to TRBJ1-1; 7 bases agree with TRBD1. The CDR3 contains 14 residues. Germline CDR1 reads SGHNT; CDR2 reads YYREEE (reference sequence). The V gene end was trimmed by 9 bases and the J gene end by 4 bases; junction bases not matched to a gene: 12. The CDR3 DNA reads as TGTGCCACCACGACGGGACAGCGAATCACTGAAGCTTTCTTT. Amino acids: CATTTGQRITEAFF.

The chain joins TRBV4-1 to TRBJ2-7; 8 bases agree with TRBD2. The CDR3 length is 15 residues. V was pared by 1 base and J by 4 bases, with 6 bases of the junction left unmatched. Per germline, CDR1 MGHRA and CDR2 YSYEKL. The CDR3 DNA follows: TGCGCCAGCAGCCAAGTGGGAAGCGGGAGTTACGAGCAGTACTTC. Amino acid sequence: CASSQVGSGSYEQYF.

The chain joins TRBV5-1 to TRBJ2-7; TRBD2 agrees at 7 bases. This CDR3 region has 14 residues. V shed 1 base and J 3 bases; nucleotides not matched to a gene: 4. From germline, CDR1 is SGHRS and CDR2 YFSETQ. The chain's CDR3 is CASSLRASGYEQYF. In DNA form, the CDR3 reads TGCGCCAGCAGCTTGCGGGCTAGCGGCTACGAGCAGTACTTC.

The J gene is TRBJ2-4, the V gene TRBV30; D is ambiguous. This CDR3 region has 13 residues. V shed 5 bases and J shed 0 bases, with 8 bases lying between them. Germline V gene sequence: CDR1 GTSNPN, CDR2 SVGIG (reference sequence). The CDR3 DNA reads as TGTGCCTGGGAAGCTCCAGCCAAAAACATTCAGTACTTC. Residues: CAWEAPAKNIQYF.

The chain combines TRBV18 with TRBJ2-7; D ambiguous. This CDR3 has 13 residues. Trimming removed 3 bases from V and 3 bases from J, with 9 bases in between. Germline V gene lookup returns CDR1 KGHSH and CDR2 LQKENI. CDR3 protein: CASSPRPYYEQYF. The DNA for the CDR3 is TGTGCCAGCTCACCCCGGCCCTACTACGAGCAGTACTTC.

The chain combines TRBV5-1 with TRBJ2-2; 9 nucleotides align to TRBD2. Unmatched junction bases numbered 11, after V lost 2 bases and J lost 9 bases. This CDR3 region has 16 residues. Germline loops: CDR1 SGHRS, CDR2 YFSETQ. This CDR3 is CASSLSAGGLNRELFF. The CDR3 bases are TGCGCCAGCAGCTTATCAGCGGGAGGTTTGAACCGGGAGCTGTTTTTT.

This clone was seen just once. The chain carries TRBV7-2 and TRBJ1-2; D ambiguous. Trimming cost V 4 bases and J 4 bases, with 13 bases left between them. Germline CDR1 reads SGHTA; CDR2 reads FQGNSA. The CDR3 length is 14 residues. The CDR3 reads CASSSEATIYGYTF. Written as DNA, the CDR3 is TGTGCCAGCAGCTCCGAGGCGACTATCTATGGCTACACCTTC.

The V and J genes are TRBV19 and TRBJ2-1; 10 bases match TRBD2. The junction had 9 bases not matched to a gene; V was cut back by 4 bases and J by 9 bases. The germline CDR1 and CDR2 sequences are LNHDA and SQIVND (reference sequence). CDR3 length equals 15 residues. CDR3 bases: TGTGCCAGTAGTACGGGGACTAGCGCTAGGGGTGAGCAGTTCTTC. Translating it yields CASSTGTSARGEQFF.